A single sample gave rise to the 11 T cell receptor beta chains below, sequenced in a study of T cells in Graves' hyperthyroidism and ophthalmopathy. TCR beta CDR3 region amplification was performed from RNA transcripts. First-round RT-PCR targeting the TCR CDR3 was performed with the HTBI primer set. Each CDR3 protein gets one entry after TCRdb re-called the multiplex PCR reads with MiXCR. This table holds hundreds of thousands of distinct CDR3 sequences, more than 12% found once. Sequencing was done on a sample of blood. These receptors originate from a woman between 50 and 59 years old with Graves' ophthalmopathy.

This clonotype was recorded at least ten times. The gene calls are TRBV28 and TRBJ2-3, with 8 nucleotides matching TRBD1. V was pared by 8 bases and J by 2 bases, with 9 bases of the junction left unmatched. The CDR3 length is 15 residues. Germline V gene sequence: CDR1 MDHEN, CDR2 SYDVKM. The CDR3 spells CASAPRTGYTDTQYF. CDR3 DNA sequence: TGTGCCAGCGCACCTAGGACAGGGTACACAGATACGCAGTATTTT.

This clonotype was counted ten times or more. The chain uses TRBV5-1 and TRBJ2-1; D not certain. The germline CDR1 and CDR2 sequences are SGHRS and YFSETQ. The CDR3 sequence is 12 residues long. Trimming took 0 bases from V and 7 from J, leaving 5 bases between them. DNA for the CDR3: TGCGCCAGCAGCTTGGCGGCAAATGAGCAGTTCTTC. This codes for CASSLAANEQFF.

This clonotype has a count of ten or more. V gene TRBV12-3 or TRBV12-4 combines with J gene TRBJ2-1, with D unresolved. V lost 5 bases to trimming and J lost 10 bases, with 9 bases between them. The CDR3 is 11 residues long. CDR3: CASSRREEQFF. The CDR3 DNA is TGTGCCAGCAGTCGAAGGGAAGAGCAGTTCTTC.

This clonotype was seen more than once but under ten times. V is TRBV18 and J is TRBJ2-4, with 9 nucleotides matching TRBD1. This CDR3 has 15 amino acids. The V segment lost 6 bases and the J segment 1 base; nucleotides outside the gene matches: 4. Germline CDR1 is KGHSH and CDR2 is LQKENI. The CDR3 reads CASSTGGSAKNIQYF. The DNA of the CDR3 is TGTGCCAGCTCCACAGGGGGCTCGGCCAAAAACATTCAGTACTTC.

This clonotype was counted ten times or more. The DNA of the CDR3 is TGCAGTGCTAGAGCGGGGGGGCTGGACACTGAAGCTTTCTTT. It is translated as CSARAGGLDTEAFF. This chain uses TRBV20-1 with TRBJ1-1, with D possibly TRBD1 on 6 matching bases. The CDR3 spans 14 residues. The ends were cut back, 1 base at V and 3 bases at J, with 12 bases in the middle. Germline assignment: CDR1 DFQATT and CDR2 SNEGSKA (reference sequence).

This clonotype was counted many times. The gene calls are TRBV2 and TRBJ1-5, with a possible D match to TRBD1 (6 bases). The CDR3 length is 13 residues. CDR1 is SNHLY and CDR2 is FYNNEI in the germline V gene. V dropped 5 bases and J dropped 4 bases, with 9 bases sitting between them. DNA for the CDR3: TGTGCCAGCAGTAGACAGGAAAATCAGCCCCAGCATTTT. Residues: CASSRQENQPQHF.

A few counts support this clonotype. The chain couples TRBV4-3 to TRBJ1-1; a possible D gene is TRBD1 (5 bases). V lost 2 bases and J 2 bases, leaving 12 bases between the germline ends. Germline values: CDR1 LGHNA, CDR2 YSLEER. The CDR3 sequence is 15 residues long. In DNA form, the CDR3 reads TGCGCCAGCAGCCAATCCCCTCAGGGAAACACTGAAGCTTTCTTT. This sequence encodes CASSQSPQGNTEAFF.

The CDR3, as DNA: TGTGCCAGCAGTTTGGTTAGCGGAGGAGGGACCGGGGAGCTGTTTTTT. This gives the protein CASSLVSGGGTGELFF. J is TRBJ2-2 and V is TRBV3-1; D possibly corresponds to TRBD2 (6 bases). V shed 6 bases and J shed 5 bases, with 19 bases lying between them. In germline, CDR1 is LGHDT, CDR2 YNNKEL (reference sequence). This CDR3 has 16 amino acids.

On this clonotype itself: This could be a read error, since a much larger clone is one nucleotide away. V is TRBV5-1 and J is TRBJ2-1; 9 bases match TRBD2. The germline gives CDR1 SGHRS, CDR2 YFSETQ. V was clipped by 6 bases and J by 6 bases; unmatched bases: 10. The CDR3 runs 15 residues. CDR3 nucleotide sequence: TGCGCCAGCACCTCCACTTTAGCGGGGGCCAATGAGCAGTTCTTC. Its protein is CASTSTLAGANEQFF.

This clonotype was counted between two and nine times. V is TRBV4-1 and J is TRBJ2-2; D uncertain. CDR1 is MGHRA, CDR2 YSYEKL, per germline. The CDR3 spans 15 residues. The ends were cut back, 6 bases at V and 1 base at J, with 12 bases in the middle. The CDR3 protein is CASRPSTENTGELFF. CDR3 DNA: TGCGCCAGCAGACCCTCGACGGAGAACACCGGGGAGCTGTTTTTT.

This clonotype was observed at least ten times. This sequence joins TRBV18 and TRBJ2-3, with 8 bases that match TRBD1. The CDR3 length is 14 residues. CDR1 and CDR2 (germline): KGHSH, LQKENI. Losses at the gene ends were 4 bases for V and 4 bases for J; bases not matched to a gene: 4. CDR3 coding DNA: TGTGCCAGCTCACTCCAGGGGGCGTCAGATACGCAGTATTTT. Its protein product is CASSLQGASDTQYF.